The 29 T cell receptor beta chains given below trace back to one sample, sequenced in a study of blood T cell repertoires in COVID-19. Assay used: immunoSEQ multiplex PCR; TCRdb lists only in-frame clones, some missing. Of about 160,000 clones listed, around four fifths are singletons. Sequenced sample: peripheral blood. These receptors came from a woman aged 80 or over with active or convalescent COVID-19.

This chain links TRBV7-2 with TRBJ2-3; 10 bases are shared with TRBD2. The CDR3 has 15 amino acids. Germline lookup yields CDR1 SGHTA and CDR2 FQGNSA. The V segment lost 2 bases and the J segment 1 base; nucleotides outside the gene matches: 0. The DNA for the CDR3 is TGTGCCAGCAGCTTACTAGCGGGGGGCACAGATACGCAGTATTTT. Translating it yields CASSLLAGGTDTQYF. Complete variable domain (other parts from reference TRBV7-2 and TRBJ2-3): GAGVSQSPSNKVTEKGKDVELRCDPISGHTALYWYRQSLGQGLEFLIYFQGNSAPDKSGLPSDRFSAERTGGSVSTLTIQRTQQEDSAVYLCASSLLAGGTDTQYFGPGTRLTVL.

In its sample, this clone was seen a few times. The chain recombines TRBV10-2 with TRBJ1-2; maybe TRBD1 (6 bases). In germline, CDR1 is WSHSY, CDR2 SAAADI. The V end was cut by 7 bases, the J end by 3 bases, with 9 bases between. CDR3 length: 12 amino acids. CDR3 protein: CASKGGDYGYTF. CDR3 nucleotides: TGCGCCAGCAAAGGGGGGGACTATGGCTACACCTTC.

This chain uses TRBV10-2 with TRBJ2-2; TRBD1 matches at 7 bases. Trimming at V came to 4 bases and at J to 5 bases, leaving 4 bases not matched to a gene. Per germline, CDR1 WSHSY and CDR2 SAAADI. The CDR3 totals 14 residues. CDR3 sequence reads: CASSVTGYTGELFF. CDR3 bases: TGCGCCAGCAGTGTGACAGGGTATACCGGGGAGCTGTTTTTT.

This rearrangement joins TRBV7-9 to TRBJ1-4, with 8 bases identical to TRBD1. CDR1 is SEHNR and CDR2 is FQNEAQ in the germline V gene (reference sequence). The CDR3 loop spans 17 amino acids. V lost 1 base to trimming and J lost 1 base; unmatched junction nucleotides: 5. CDR3 nucleotide sequence: TGTGCCAGCAGCTTAGGGCAGGGGGCCGGAACTAATGAAAAACTGTTTTTT. Its protein product is CASSLGQGAGTNEKLFF.

The V gene is TRBV3-1 (or the pseudogene TRBV3-2), the J gene TRBJ2-7; 7 positions agree with TRBD1. V dropped 4 bases and J dropped 6; count of bases not matched to a gene: 9. CDR1 and CDR2 (germline): LGHDT, YNNKEL (reference sequence). The CDR3 sequence is 14 residues long. The CDR3 sequence: CASSLTTGAGEQYF. The CDR3 nucleotides are TGTGCCAGCAGCCTGACTACAGGGGCAGGCGAGCAGTACTTC.

The V gene is TRBV29-1, the J gene TRBJ2-7, with 7 nucleotides matching TRBD1. With 6 bases clipped from V and 1 base from J, the junction kept 9 bases outside the gene matches. The CDR3 loop spans 14 amino acids. CDR1 is SQVTM and CDR2 is ANQGSEA in the germline V gene. CDR3 sequence: CSVTYQTGSYEQYF. CDR3 coding DNA: TGCAGCGTCACCTATCAGACAGGGTCCTACGAGCAGTACTTC.

Regarding this clone: Other DNA sequences in this sample translate to the same CDR3. J is TRBJ1-2 and V is TRBV4-3; tentative D call: TRBD1 (5 bases). The CDR3 contains 15 residues. From germline, CDR1 is LGHNA and CDR2 YSLEER. V gave up 0 bases and J gave up 0 bases, with 8 bases separating them. This CDR3 is CASSQDRGANYGYTF. CDR3 in DNA: TGCGCCAGCAGCCAAGATCGGGGGGCTAACTATGGCTACACCTTC.

The rearrangement joins TRBV7-2 to TRBJ2-7; 9 bases are shared with TRBD1. V lost 2 bases, J lost 6 bases, and 11 bases stayed unmatched. CDR1 is SGHTA, CDR2 FQGNSA, per germline. The CDR3 is 16 residues long. As DNA, the CDR3 is TGTGCCAGCAGCTTAACCTGGGACAGGGCGGGTTTCGAGCAGTACTTC. The encoded protein is CASSLTWDRAGFEQYF.

This chain joins TRBV5-1 and TRBJ2-7, with a tentative D call TRBD2 (5 bases). The CDR3 spans 12 residues. In germline, CDR1 is SGHRS, CDR2 YFSETQ. V was clipped by 5 bases and J by 3 bases, with 9 bases between them. DNA of the CDR3: TGCGCCAGCAGATTAGACTACTACGAGCAGTACTTC. Its translation is CASRLDYYEQYF.

The chain joins TRBV10-1 to TRBJ2-5; no clear D gene. Germline CDR1 reads WNHNN; CDR2 reads SYGVQD (reference sequence). Trimming pared 4 bases from V and 5 bases from J, leaving 8 bases between. The CDR3 runs to 12 residues. The CDR3, as DNA: TGCGCCAGCAGTGCGGGTAGGGAGACCCAGTACTTC. Its translation is CASSAGRETQYF.

The rearrangement links TRBV4-3 to TRBJ1-2; D perhaps matches TRBD1 (6 bases). The CDR3 runs to 13 residues. In germline, CDR1 is LGHNA, CDR2 YSLEER. Between the trimmed V and J ends, which lost 3 bases and 7 bases, there was a span of 12 bases. CDR3 region: CASSHQDSSGYTF. The DNA of the CDR3 is TGCGCCAGCAGCCACCAGGACAGTAGTGGCTACACCTTC.

This chain uses TRBV3-1 (or the pseudogene TRBV3-2) with TRBJ1-2; perhaps TRBD1 as D (5 bases). The V end was cut by 2 bases, the J end by 1 base, with 11 bases between. Germline V CDR1 and CDR2: LGHDT, YNNKEL (reference sequence). This CDR3 has 15 residues. The CDR3 reads CASSQRRGSNYGYTF. The CDR3 region has the DNA TGTGCCAGCAGCCAAAGGAGGGGCAGTAACTATGGCTACACCTTC.

The chain's CDR3 is CAWSGIRGRQGARDTQYF. The CDR3 DNA is TGTGCCTGGAGTGGAATTAGGGGGAGACAGGGGGCGCGGGATACGCAGTATTTT. The gene calls are TRBV30 and TRBJ2-3; 10 bases line up with TRBD1. Germline V gene sequence: CDR1 GTSNPN, CDR2 SVGIG (reference sequence). CDR3 length: 18 residues. Trimming took 1 base from V and 6 from J; bases not matched to a gene: 16.

This clone was counted between two and nine times. The genes are TRBV30 and TRBJ2-7, with D possibly being TRBD1 (6 bases). Germline V lookup: CDR1 GTSNPN, CDR2 SVGIG (reference sequence). The V end lost 3 bases, the J end lost 4 bases, and 22 bases lay between the germline ends. The CDR3 contains 16 residues. The CDR3 loop is CAWRESWTVLNYEQYF. Here the CDR3 DNA reads TGTGCCTGGAGGGAATCGTGGACAGTCCTCAATTACGAGCAGTACTTC.

This clone was seen just once. V is TRBV27 and J is TRBJ2-2; a possible D gene is TRBD2 (5 bases). The CDR3 consists of 14 residues. CDR1 is MNHEY, CDR2 SMNVEV, per germline (reference sequence). Trimming took 6 bases from V and 4 from J, leaving 12 bases between them. CDR3 sequence reads: CASSFGVGTGELFF. The CDR3 DNA reads as TGTGCCAGCAGCTTCGGGGTGGGCACCGGGGAGCTGTTTTTT.

The rearrangement joins TRBV5-5 to TRBJ1-5; 7 nucleotides match TRBD1. Losses at the gene ends were 3 bases for V and 7 bases for J; bases not matched to a gene: 7. CDR3 length: 14 amino acids. CDR1 is SGHKS, CDR2 YYEKEE, per germline (reference sequence). CDR3 region: CASSSTGEDQPQHF. CDR3 in DNA: TGTGCCAGCAGCTCCACAGGGGAGGACCAGCCCCAGCATTTT. The full variable domain, rest sourced from reference TRBV5-5 and TRBJ1-5, is DAGVTQSPTHLIKTRGQQVTLRCSPISGHKSVSWYQQVLGQGPQFIFQYYEKEERGRGNFPDRFSARQFPNYSSELNVNALLLGDSALYLCASSSTGEDQPQHFGDGTRLSIL.

The V gene is TRBV5-1, the J gene TRBJ2-7, with unresolved D. Per the germline V gene, CDR1 is SGHRS and CDR2 is YFSETQ. CDR3 size: 14 residues. The ends were cut back, 0 bases at V and 3 bases at J, with 10 bases in the middle. CDR3 sequence (DNA): TGCGCCAGCAGCTTGGAAGCGTACCTCTACGAGCAGTACTTC. Amino acids: CASSLEAYLYEQYF.

This clone appeared a single time. This chain uses TRBV7-2 with TRBJ1-2, with D maybe TRBD1 (5 bases). V lost 1 base to trimming and J lost 8 bases, with 20 bases between them. There are 16 residues in the CDR3. CDR1 SGHTA and CDR2 FQGNSA come from the germline V gene. The CDR3: CASSLDLGTSRGGYTF. The CDR3 DNA reads as TGTGCCAGCAGCTTAGATCTCGGGACTTCCCGTGGGGGCTACACCTTC. Looking up the rest from reference TRBV7-2 and TRBJ1-2 gives the full variable domain: GAGVSQSPSNKVTEKGKDVELRCDPISGHTALYWYRQSLGQGLEFLIYFQGNSAPDKSGLPSDRFSAERTGGSVSTLTIQRTQQEDSAVYLCASSLDLGTSRGGYTFGSGTRLTVV.

The rearrangement joins TRBV19 to TRBJ2-6; the D is unclear. Per the germline V gene, CDR1 is LNHDA and CDR2 is SQIVND (reference sequence). Trimming removed 10 bases from V and 4 bases from J, with 8 bases in between. The CDR3 totals 12 residues. The CDR3 loop is CATSAGANVLTF. The CDR3 region has the DNA TGTGCCACTTCAGCGGGGGCCAACGTCCTGACTTTC.

This rearrangement joins TRBV12-3 or TRBV12-4 to TRBJ1-1; weak D call: TRBD1 (6 bases). The ends were cut back, 0 bases at V and 4 bases at J, with 6 bases in the middle. This CDR3 is built from 13 residues. CDR3: CASSLAGGTEAFF. The CDR3 DNA reads as TGTGCCAGCAGTTTAGCAGGGGGCACTGAAGCTTTCTTT.

This clone has more than one count but fewer than ten. The V call is TRBV28, the J call TRBJ1-2; D is perhaps TRBD1 (6 bases). In germline, CDR1 is MDHEN, CDR2 SYDVKM. CDR3 size: 15 residues. Trimming removed 4 bases at V and 0 bases at J, with 12 bases between. CDR3 residues: CASSSDRRANYGYTF. The CDR3 DNA sequence: TGTGCCAGCAGTTCTGACAGGCGAGCTAACTATGGCTACACCTTC.

This sequence joins TRBV5-1 and TRBJ1-4; possibly TRBD1 for D (5 bases). The CDR3 sequence is 15 residues long. Germline V lookup: CDR1 SGHRS, CDR2 YFSETQ. V was shortened by 4 bases and J by 9 bases, with 19 bases between the two germline ends. The DNA of the CDR3 is TGCGCCAGCAGCCTGGGCGGGGCGAGTAGTAAAAAACTGTTTTTT. It translates to CASSLGGASSKKLFF.

The chain employs TRBV11-2 and TRBJ1-1; TRBD1 matches at 11 bases. CDR1 and CDR2 from the germline V gene are SGHAT and FQNNGV. The V gene end was trimmed by 2 bases and the J gene end by 1 base; junction bases not matched to a gene: 12. The CDR3 sequence is 19 residues long. The CDR3 nucleotides are TGTGCCAGCAGCTTAAGGGGGCCCGGGACAGGGGGTAGGAACACTGAAGCTTTCTTT. Its translation: CASSLRGPGTGGRNTEAFF. Variable domain in full (rest from reference TRBV11-2 and TRBJ1-1): EAGVAQSPRYKIIEKRQSVAFWCNPISGHATLYWYQQILGQGPKLLIQFQNNGVVDDSQLPKDRFSAERLKGVDSTLKIQPAKLEDSAVYLCASSLRGPGTGGRNTEAFFGQGTRLTVV.

The chain combines TRBV5-1 with TRBJ1-1, with D unclear. CDR1 and CDR2 (germline): SGHRS, YFSETQ. The CDR3 is made up of 15 amino acids. The V end lost 0 bases, the J end lost 4 bases, and 13 bases lay between the germline ends. The CDR3 DNA reads TGCGCCAGCAGCTTGGACGGTAGTAGTGGCACTGAAGCTTTCTTT. Its protein product is CASSLDGSSGTEAFF.

CDR3 bases: TGCGCCAGCAGCCCCACCCGGGGAGAGACCCAGTACTTC. Encoded protein: CASSPTRGETQYF. The chain uses TRBV4-1 and TRBJ2-5, with D perhaps matching TRBD2 (5 bases). The germline gives CDR1 MGHRA, CDR2 YSYEKL. Trimming left V 4 bases short and J 4 bases short, with 10 bases between. This CDR3 is built from 13 residues.

The V gene is TRBV2, the J gene TRBJ2-2; D is undetermined. V was cut by 4 bases and J by 5 bases, with 8 bases left in between. Germline lookup yields CDR1 SNHLY and CDR2 FYNNEI. The CDR3 covers 13 residues. DNA for the CDR3: TGTGCCAGCAGTGGTCCAGGAACCGGGGAGCTGTTTTTT. Translated: CASSGPGTGELFF.

The genes are TRBV7-3 and TRBJ1-2; tentative D call: TRBD1 (6 bases). The CDR3 runs to 15 residues. The ends were cut back, 0 bases at V and 2 bases at J, with 10 bases in the middle. Germline CDR1 and CDR2: SGHTA and FQGTGA. CDR3 nucleotides: TGTGCCAGCAGCTTAACTGGCGGACAGAACTATGGCTACACCTTC. It is translated as CASSLTGGQNYGYTF.

CDR3 amino acids: CASGWAGGRSGNTIYF. CDR3 DNA sequence: TGTGCTAGTGGTTGGGCAGGGGGACGGTCTGGAAACACCATATATTTT. The chain has TRBV12-5 and TRBJ1-3, with 7 nucleotides matching TRBD1. The germline V gene has CDR1 LGHNT and CDR2 FRNRAP. Trimming at V came to 4 bases and at J to 1 base, leaving 7 bases not matched to a gene. The CDR3 has 16 residues.

The chain joins TRBV3-1 (or the pseudogene TRBV3-2) to TRBJ2-6, with 8 bases that match TRBD1. The CDR3 has 15 amino acids. Trimming at V came to 5 bases and at J to 2 bases, leaving 2 bases not matched to a gene. Germline values: CDR1 LGHDT, CDR2 YNNKEL (reference sequence). In DNA, the CDR3 is TGTGCCAGCAGCTCACAGGGGGCTGGGGCCAACGTCCTGACTTTC. The encoded protein is CASSSQGAGANVLTF.